The 9 T cell receptor beta chains reported below all come from one sample, sequenced in a study of T-cell reconstitution after alpha-beta-depleted transplantation in children. Using unique molecular identifiers, the investigators prepared the TCRbeta library. TCRdb fed the PCR reads into MiXCR, producing one record per CDR3 protein. Of 200,000 or so distinct CDR3 sequences in the sample, 6.3% were seen once. The sequencing used PBMCs, collected before TCRalphabeta/CD19-depleted stem cell transplant. The receptors here all came from a girl in the first two years of life with combined immunodeficiency, due to receive a stem cell transplant.

There are many counts of this clonotype. This rearrangement joins TRBV4-3 to TRBJ1-2; D uncertain. V lost 0 bases and J lost 3, with 14 bases in between. Germline V gene sequence: CDR1 LGHNA, CDR2 YSLEER. The CDR3 consists of 16 residues. CDR3 loop: CASSQDIAVLHYGYTF. CDR3 sequence (DNA): TGCGCCAGCAGCCAAGATATTGCGGTACTCCACTATGGCTACACCTTC.

This clonotype occurred many times. The chain is built from TRBV7-9 and TRBJ2-1; D remains unclear. Trimming shortened V by 3 bases and J by 6 bases, and 15 bases separated the two germline ends. The germline V gene has CDR1 SEHNR and CDR2 FQNEAQ (reference sequence). CDR3 length: 15 residues. Written as DNA, the CDR3 is TGTGCCAGCAGCTTCCGGCACATGGGCACCAATGAGCAGTTCTTC. Protein product: CASSFRHMGTNEQFF. Based on the CDR3 plus reference TRBV7-9 and TRBJ2-1, the full variable domain is DTGVSQNPRHKITKRGQNVTFRCDPISEHNRLYWYRQTLGQGPEFLTYFQNEAQLEKSRLLSDRFSAERPKGSFSTLEIQRTEQGDSAMYLCASSFRHMGTNEQFFGPGTRLTVL.

This clonotype was recorded many times. The chain couples TRBV12-5 to TRBJ2-1; D is possibly TRBD2 (5 bases). The CDR3 loop spans 15 amino acids. Trimming took off 3 bases at V and 8 bases at J, with 17 bases between the two ends. CDR1 and CDR2 (germline): LGHNT, FRNRAP. Here the CDR3 DNA reads TGTGCTAGTGGTTTTATCCAGGCGGGCATAGATGAGCAGTTCTTC. Translating gives CASGFIQAGIDEQFF.

This clonotype was picked up many times. The chain employs TRBV9 and TRBJ2-2; 12 positions match TRBD2. CDR1 is SGDLS and CDR2 is YYNGEE in the germline V gene. This CDR3 has 19 amino acids. V lost 0 bases, J lost 5 bases, and 11 bases stayed unmatched. CDR3 region: CASSVDRLAGGPGTGELFF. The CDR3 region has the DNA TGTGCCAGCAGCGTAGATCGGCTAGCGGGAGGGCCGGGGACCGGGGAGCTGTTTTTT.

The chain combines TRBV20-1 with TRBJ2-7; possibly TRBD2 for D (6 bases). CDR3 length: 13 residues. V shed 7 bases and J shed 0 bases, with 13 bases lying between them. CDR1 DFQATT and CDR2 SNEGSKA come from the germline V gene (reference sequence). The CDR3 region is CSVYGGSSYEQYF. CDR3 nucleotides: TGCAGTGTTTATGGGGGGAGCTCCTACGAGCAGTACTTC.

This clonotype showed up many times. The chain employs TRBV5-6 and TRBJ2-2; unclear D gene. Germline-derived CDR1 and CDR2 are SGHDT and YYEEEE. V was clipped by 1 base and J by 4 bases, with 14 bases between them. The length of the CDR3 is 16 residues. This CDR3 is CASSLLIRDATGELFF. CDR3 bases: TGTGCCAGCAGCTTGTTGATCCGCGATGCCACCGGGGAGCTGTTTTTT.

This clonotype was recorded many times. CDR3 in amino acids: CSASVQDLYSNQPQHF. The DNA for the CDR3 is TGCAGTGCTAGCGTCCAGGACCTCTATAGCAATCAGCCCCAGCATTTT. The V call is TRBV20-1, the J call TRBJ1-5; D is uncertain. The germline gives CDR1 DFQATT, CDR2 SNEGSKA (reference sequence). CDR3 size: 16 residues. V shed 3 bases and J shed 0 bases, with 15 bases lying between them.

In its sample, this clonotype was seen many times. The gene calls are TRBV12-3 or TRBV12-4 and TRBJ1-1; D is unresolved. V dropped 3 bases and J dropped 4 bases, with 3 bases sitting between them. The CDR3 runs 11 residues. CDR3 in amino acids: CASSFGTEAFF. Written as DNA, the CDR3 is TGTGCCAGCAGTTTTGGCACTGAAGCTTTCTTT.

This clonotype was seen only a few times. The chain recombines TRBV7-2 with TRBJ2-3, with a possible D match to TRBD2 (6 bases). The CDR3 consists of 15 residues. The germline V and J ends were trimmed by 5 bases and 2 bases, with 14 bases remaining between them. Germline V lookup: CDR1 SGHTA, CDR2 FQGNSA. The CDR3 sequence is CASSPGLLDTDTQYF. CDR3 bases: TGTGCCAGCAGCCCCGGACTACTCGACACAGATACGCAGTATTTT. The full variable domain, rest sourced from reference TRBV7-2 and TRBJ2-3, is GAGVSQSPSNKVTEKGKDVELRCDPISGHTALYWYRQSLGQGLEFLIYFQGNSAPDKSGLPSDRFSAERTGGSVSTLTIQRTQQEDSAVYLCASSPGLLDTDTQYFGPGTRLTVL.